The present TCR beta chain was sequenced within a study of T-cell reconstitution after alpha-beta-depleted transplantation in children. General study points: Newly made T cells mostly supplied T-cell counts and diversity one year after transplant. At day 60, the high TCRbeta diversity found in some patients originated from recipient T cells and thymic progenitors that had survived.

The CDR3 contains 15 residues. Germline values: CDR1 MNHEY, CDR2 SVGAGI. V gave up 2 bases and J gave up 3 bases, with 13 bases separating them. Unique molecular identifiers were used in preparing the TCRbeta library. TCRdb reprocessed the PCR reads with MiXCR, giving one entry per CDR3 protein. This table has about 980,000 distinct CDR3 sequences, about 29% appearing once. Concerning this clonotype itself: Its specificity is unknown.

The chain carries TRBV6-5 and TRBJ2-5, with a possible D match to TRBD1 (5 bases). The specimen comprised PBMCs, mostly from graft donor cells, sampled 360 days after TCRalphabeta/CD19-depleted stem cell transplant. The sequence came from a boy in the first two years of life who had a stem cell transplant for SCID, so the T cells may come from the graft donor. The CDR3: CASSYGRVPKETQYF. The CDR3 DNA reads TGTGCCAGCAGTTACGGCAGGGTCCCTAAAGAGACCCAGTACTTC.